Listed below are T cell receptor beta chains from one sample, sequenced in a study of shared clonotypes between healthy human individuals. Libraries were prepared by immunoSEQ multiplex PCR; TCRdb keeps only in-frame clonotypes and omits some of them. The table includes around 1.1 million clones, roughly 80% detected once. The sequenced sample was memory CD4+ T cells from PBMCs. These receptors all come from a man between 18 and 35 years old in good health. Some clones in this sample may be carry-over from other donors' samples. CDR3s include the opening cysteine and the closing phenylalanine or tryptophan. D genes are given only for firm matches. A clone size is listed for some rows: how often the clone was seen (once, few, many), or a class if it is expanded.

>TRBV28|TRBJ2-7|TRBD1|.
TGTGCCAGCAGTTCCGAGTTCCGGACAGGGGAGCGAAACGAGCAGTACTTC
CASSSEFRTGERNEQYF
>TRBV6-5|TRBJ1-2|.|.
TGTGCCACCTACTCCGGCTATGGCTACACCTTC
CATYSGYGYTF
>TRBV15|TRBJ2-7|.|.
TGTGCCACCAGCAGGGCCCCTTGGGTCTACGAGCAGTACTTC
CATSRAPWVYEQYF
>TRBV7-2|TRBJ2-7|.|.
TGTGCCAGCAGCTTATTGGTCCTGGGGAACGAGCAGTACTTC
CASSLLVLGNEQYF
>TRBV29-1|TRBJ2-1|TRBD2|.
TGCAGCGTTGTCGCGGGAGATTCATACAATGAGCAGTTCTTC
CSVVAGDSYNEQFF
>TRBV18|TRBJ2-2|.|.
TGTGCCAGCTCACCAATATTAACGACCGGGGAGCTGTTTTTT
CASSPILTTGELFF
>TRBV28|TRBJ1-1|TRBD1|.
TGTGCCAGCAGCCGGACAGGGGCCACCGAGAACACTGAAGCTTTCTTT
CASSRTGATENTEAFF
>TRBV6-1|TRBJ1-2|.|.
TGTGCCAGCAGTGAACGGAGGGTCGAGAACTATGGCTACACCTTC
CASSERRVENYGYTF
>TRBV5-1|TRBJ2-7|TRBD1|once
TGCGCCAGCAGCTGGGCCCTCCGGGACAGATACGAGCAGTACTTC
CASSWALRDRYEQYF
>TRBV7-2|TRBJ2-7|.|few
TGTGCCAGCAGCTTAGCCATAGGGGTCTCCTACGAGCAGTACTTC
CASSLAIGVSYEQYF
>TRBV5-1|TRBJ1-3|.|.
TGCGCCAGCAGCCCCGGCGGAGTGGGTTCGGGCACCATATATTTT
CASSPGGVGSGTIYF
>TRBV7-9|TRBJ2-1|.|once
TGTGCCAGCAGCTTAGGAGGGGCAGGGATCAATGAGCAGTTCTTC
CASSLGGAGINEQFF
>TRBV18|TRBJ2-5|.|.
TGTGCCAGCTCACCCGACAAGACCCAGTACTTC
CASSPDKTQYF
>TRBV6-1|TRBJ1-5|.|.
TGTGCCAGCAGTGAGGTGGGGGGGGGCCAGCATTTT
CASSEVGGGQHF
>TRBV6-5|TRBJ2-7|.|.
TGTGCCACAGCATCCACTGCAGGGAGAGAAGGGCAGTACTTC
CATASTAGREGQYF
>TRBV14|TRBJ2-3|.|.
TGTGCCAGCAGCCGAAATCAGGGGAATACGCAGTATTTT
CASSRNQGNTQYF
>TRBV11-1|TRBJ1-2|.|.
TGTGCCAGCAGCTTAGCCGTTGGCAGCGCAGACTATGGCTACACCTTC
CASSLAVGSADYGYTF
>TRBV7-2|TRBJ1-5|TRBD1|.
TGTGCCAGCAGCGCGAACAGGGGGGGGGATCAGCCCCAGCATTTT
CASSANRGGDQPQHF
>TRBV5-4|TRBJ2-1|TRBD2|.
TGTGCCAGCAGCTTGGGGGCGGGCGGGAGTAGGTACAATGAGCAGTTCTTC
CASSLGAGGSRYNEQFF
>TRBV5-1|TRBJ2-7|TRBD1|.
TGCGCCAGCAGCTCCTCCGGGACAGGGGAAGACGAGCAGTACTTC
CASSSSGTGEDEQYF
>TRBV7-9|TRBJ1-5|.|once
TGTGCCAGCAGCTTAGCGCGGGGCAGGGACTATCCCAATCAGCCCCAGCATTTT
CASSLARGRDYPNQPQHF
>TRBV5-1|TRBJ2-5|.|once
TGCGCCAGCAGCTTGGGGGGGACAAAACAAGAGACCCAGTACTTC
CASSLGGTKQETQYF
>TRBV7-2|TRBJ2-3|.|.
TGTGCCAGCAGCTTACTCCAACACACAGATACGCAGTATTTT
CASSLLQHTDTQYF
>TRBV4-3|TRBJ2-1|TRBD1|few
TGCGCCAGCAGCCAAGAAAAGGGCTGGTCAGGGGGCGGTGAGCAGTTCTTC
CASSQEKGWSGGGEQFF
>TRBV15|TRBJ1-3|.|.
TGTGCCACCAGCAGAGATTCCGGGTCTGGAAACACCATATATTTT
CATSRDSGSGNTIYF
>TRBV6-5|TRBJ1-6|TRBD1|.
TGTGCCAGCAGTGTCTCTAACAGGGGGCATTCACCCCTCCACTTT
CASSVSNRGHSPLHF
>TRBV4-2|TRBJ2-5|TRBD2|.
TGTGCCAGCAGCCTCGGGGAAGCGGGAGGGGGGAAGGAGACCCAGTACTTC
CASSLGEAGGGKETQYF
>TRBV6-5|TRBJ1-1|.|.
TGTGCCAGCAGTTACCGGGGGGGGGTAGGTACTGAAGCTTTCTTT
CASSYRGGVGTEAFF
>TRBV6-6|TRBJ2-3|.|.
TGTGCCAGCAGTTTGGGTGGGACGCAGTATTTT
CASSLGGTQYF